Presented here are 24 T cell receptor beta chains from one specimen sequenced in a study of post-analysis software for immune sequencing data (dated by TCRdb to the mid-2010s). Broader findings and caveats from the paper: Four to six TRBV segments, including TRBV5-6, TRBV5-1 and TRBV20-1, were significantly more frequent in patients than controls.

These receptors are not linked to any known antigen. The library was built by means of PCR. The sequencer was an Illumina HiSeq 2500. Unique molecular identifiers were incorporated into TCR beta cDNA libraries to reduce PCR and sequencing biases. TCRdb trimmed the raw reads at Q25, called clones with MiXCR and kept productive beta chains. Rows are combined by CDR3 protein, so each entry shows the most common genes and DNA. In this sample the table shows roughly 800,000 distinct CDR3 sequences, just over 45% of which occur a single time. 4.9% of the sample is in the top ten clones. Material: blood. The receptor source for this set is a girl aged 5 to 17 with multiple sclerosis.

The chain carries TRBV7-2 and TRBJ2-4, with TRBD1 as a possible D gene (6 bases). The J call may be in error: the DNA end matches TRBJ2-7 better. Germline V gene lookup returns CDR1 SGHTA and CDR2 FQGNSA. The CDR3 has 16 residues. CDR3 loop: CASSTTAGADSYEQYF. The CDR3 DNA is TGTGCCAGCAGCACTACAGCAGGGGCCGACTCCTACGAGCAGTACTTC.

The CDR3 is CASSPWATGGGAEQYF. CDR3 DNA sequence: TGTGCCAGCAGCCCTTGGGCAACAGGGGGCGGGGCCGAGCAGTACTTC. V is TRBV7-2 and J is TRBJ2-7, with 9 positions matching TRBD1. The V and J ends lost 5 bases and 6 bases, in that order; junction bases with no gene match: 14. The CDR3 loop spans 16 amino acids. Per the germline V gene, CDR1 is SGHTA and CDR2 is FQGNSA.

The chain has TRBV7-3 and TRBJ2-6; D perhaps matches TRBD1 (6 bases). The germline V and J ends were trimmed by 2 bases and 4 bases, with 18 bases remaining between them. The CDR3 sequence is 18 residues long. Germline assignment: CDR1 SGHTA and CDR2 FQGTGA. In DNA, the CDR3 is TGTGCCAGCAGCTTAGGGGGCACCTCAAAGTCCGGGGCCAACGTCCTGACTTTC. It codes for CASSLGGTSKSGANVLTF.

This clonotype was recorded a few times. This chain uses TRBV12-3 or TRBV12-4 with TRBJ1-1; no definite D call. The CDR3 consists of 14 residues. V was shortened by 3 bases and J by 1 base, with 9 bases between the two germline ends. The CDR3 sequence: CASSLEIANTEAFF. DNA of the CDR3: TGTGCCAGCAGTTTGGAGATTGCGAACACTGAAGCTTTCTTT.

The rearrangement joins TRBV12-3 or TRBV12-4 to TRBJ2-7; TRBD1 matches 10 bases. This CDR3 contains 15 residues. The trim removed 5 bases at V and 3 bases at J, leaving 7 bases unmatched. In nucleotides, the CDR3 is TGTGCCAGCAGTCCTCTCGGGACAGGGGACTACGAGCAGTACTTC. Amino acid sequence: CASSPLGTGDYEQYF.

The J gene is TRBJ2-5, the V gene TRBV13, with unresolved D. The end of the DNA is better explained by TRBJ2-7, so the J call may be wrong. Germline V gives CDR1 PRHDT, CDR2 FYEKMQ (reference sequence). This CDR3 is 12 amino acids long. CDR3 coding DNA: TGTGCCAGCAGCGGCGCTCCCTACGAGCAGTACTTC. It codes for CASSGAPYEQYF.

A few counts support this clonotype. The J gene is TRBJ2-5, the V gene TRBV15, with 7 bases identical to TRBD1. The V segment lost 4 bases and the J segment 5 bases; nucleotides outside the gene matches: 10. Germline assignment: CDR1 LNHNV and CDR2 YYDKDF (reference sequence). The CDR3 totals 15 residues. The CDR3 loop is CATSTTSTGMETQYF. For the CDR3, the DNA is TGTGCCACCAGCACCACTTCGACAGGGATGGAGACCCAGTACTTC.

The chain links TRBV7-8 to TRBJ1-3; unclear D gene. The CDR3 is 14 amino acids. Germline values: CDR1 SGHVS, CDR2 FQNEAQ. The V and J ends lost 1 base and 4 bases respectively, with 8 bases between them. The CDR3, as DNA: TGTGCCAGCAGCTTAGGAGGGAACGGAAACACCATATATTTT. Its translation: CASSLGGNGNTIYF.

The chain has TRBV20-1 and TRBJ1-2; D might be TRBD1 (5 bases). The CDR3 is made up of 12 amino acids. Germline lookup yields CDR1 DFQATT and CDR2 SNEGSKA (reference sequence). With 5 bases removed from V and 4 bases from J, the gap between germline ends came to 11 bases. In DNA, the CDR3 is TGCAGTGCTTATCAGGGAATCTATGGCTACACCTTC. It yields the protein CSAYQGIYGYTF.

The chain carries TRBV20-1 and TRBJ2-1; D is undetermined. The J call could be wrong; TRBJ2-7 is a better fit for the DNA end. The CDR3 spans 14 residues. From germline, CDR1 is DFQATT and CDR2 SNEGSKA (reference sequence). CDR3 coding DNA: TGCAGTGCTAGCCCCAACCGACACGTTGGCGAGCAGTACTTC. Translation gives CSASPNRHVGEQYF.

This chain links TRBV12-3 or TRBV12-4 with TRBJ2-1; 7 bases agree with TRBD1. V lost 0 bases and J lost 7; bases outside the gene matches: 9. This CDR3 has 16 residues. CDR3 coding DNA: TGTGCCAGCAGTTTAGCGCGAGGGGGCGCAGGAAATGAGCAGTTCTTC. Encoded protein: CASSLARGGAGNEQFF.

The chain carries TRBV24-1 and TRBJ2-5; 9 positions agree with TRBD2. The CDR3 has 14 amino acids. Germline CDR1 reads KGHDR; CDR2 reads SFDVKD. The trim removed 3 bases at V and 11 bases at J, leaving 9 bases unmatched. DNA for the CDR3: TGTGCCACCAGTGATCCAGGGACTAGCAGGGAGCAGTACTTC. This gives the protein CATSDPGTSREQYF.

V is TRBV7-6 and J is TRBJ2-1; D is possibly TRBD1 or TRBD2 (5 bases each). The germline CDR1 and CDR2 sequences are SGHVS and FNYEAQ. The length of the CDR3 is 13 residues. Trimming pared 5 bases from V and 4 bases from J, leaving 9 bases between. CDR3 DNA: TGTGCCAGCAGCCAGGGAGTTTACAATGAGCAGTTCTTC. This encodes CASSQGVYNEQFF.

This chain connects TRBV20-1 to TRBJ1-5; TRBD1 agrees at 7 bases. The CDR3 runs 13 residues. Germline values: CDR1 DFQATT, CDR2 SNEGSKA (reference sequence). Trimming at V came to 5 bases and at J to 7 bases, leaving 8 bases not matched to a gene. The CDR3 region has the DNA TGCAGTGCTCTAGACAGGGATAAACAGCCCCAGCATTTT. Translating gives CSALDRDKQPQHF.

This chain uses TRBV7-9 with TRBJ1-1; D unclear. Germline V gene sequence: CDR1 SEHNR, CDR2 FQNEAQ (reference sequence). This CDR3 has 17 amino acids. The V end was cut by 6 bases, the J end by 0 bases, with 20 bases between. This chain's CDR3 is CASRLTDGGALNTEAFF. CDR3 DNA sequence: TGTGCCAGCAGACTCACGGACGGCGGCGCCCTGAACACTGAAGCTTTCTTT.

J is TRBJ2-1 and V is TRBV11-2; 13 nucleotides agree with TRBD2. With 6 bases clipped from V and 5 bases from J, the junction kept 1 base outside the gene matches. The CDR3 length is 14 residues. Germline loops: CDR1 SGHAT, CDR2 FQNNGV. For the CDR3, the DNA is TGTGCCAGCAGTGGACTAGCGGGAGACAATGAGCAGTTCTTC. It translates to CASSGLAGDNEQFF.

The table lists this clonotype with a few counts. The gene calls are TRBV29-1 and TRBJ2-7, with TRBD2 matching over 9 bases. The CDR3 is made up of 17 amino acids. Losses at the gene ends were 2 bases for V and 5 bases for J; bases not matched to a gene: 16. Germline CDR1 is SQVTM and CDR2 is ANQGSEA. This CDR3 reads CSVEPSRVAGDGDEQYF. The CDR3 DNA reads as TGCAGCGTTGAACCTTCCCGGGTAGCGGGAGACGGCGACGAGCAGTACTTC.

The gene calls are TRBV4-3 and TRBJ1-4, with D tentatively TRBD1 (6 bases). The CDR3 contains 17 residues. V lost 4 bases and J 0 bases, leaving 15 bases between the germline ends. Germline values: CDR1 LGHNA, CDR2 YSLEER. The CDR3 region has the DNA TGCGCCAGCAGCCTAATAGCAGGGGTCGCAACTAATGAAAAACTGTTTTTT. Translation: CASSLIAGVATNEKLFF.

This clonotype showed up just a few times. Here the CDR3 DNA reads TGCAGCGTGATTGCGCGTAGCACAGATACGCAGTATTTT. Protein: CSVIARSTDTQYF. The genes are TRBV29-1 and TRBJ2-3; D ambiguous. Germline-derived CDR1 and CDR2 are SQVTM and ANQGSEA. This CDR3 comprises 13 residues. Trimming stripped 6 bases from V and 0 bases from J, with 10 bases between.

A single count supports this clonotype. The chain carries TRBV6-6 and TRBJ2-5, with D maybe TRBD1 (6 bases). Near its end, the DNA agrees better with TRBJ2-7, so the J call may be wrong. This CDR3 spans 14 amino acids. Per the germline V gene, CDR1 is MNHNY and CDR2 is SVGAGI (reference sequence). This CDR3 reads CASSPQAGAYEQYF. Here the CDR3 DNA reads TGTGCCAGCAGTCCACAGGCAGGGGCCTACGAGCAGTACTTC.

This chain connects TRBV29-1 to TRBJ2-7; 7 positions match TRBD1. Germline CDR1 SQVTM, CDR2 ANQGSEA. Trimming cost V 7 bases and J 2 bases; bases outside gene matches: 5. CDR3 length: 12 residues. The CDR3 spells CSGRDSPYEQYF. The CDR3, as DNA: TGCAGCGGCCGGGACAGCCCCTACGAGCAGTACTTC.

The V gene is TRBV15, the J gene TRBJ1-2, with D tentatively TRBD1 (6 bases). Germline CDR1 reads LNHNV; CDR2 reads YYDKDF (reference sequence). V dropped 5 bases and J dropped 2 bases, with 15 bases sitting between them. The CDR3 has 15 residues. The CDR3 DNA reads TGTGCCACCAGCGGAGGGGGACGGGGGAACTATGGCTACACCTTC. This gives the protein CATSGGGRGNYGYTF.

This clonotype is a singleton in its sample. This chain uses TRBV6-5 with TRBJ2-5; TRBD1 matches 12 bases. The CDR3 length is 15 residues. Per the germline V gene, CDR1 is MNHEY and CDR2 is SVGAGI. After removal of 6 bases from V and 7 bases from J, the junction contained 9 bases not matched to a gene. CDR3 sequence: CASRGQGALIATQYF. CDR3 DNA sequence: TGTGCCAGCAGGGGACAGGGGGCTTTGATCGCGACCCAGTACTTC.

Concerning this clonotype: Germline and junction disagree at one end, which may indicate a read error. The chain couples TRBV5-1 to TRBJ2-5; 7 positions match TRBD1. The CDR3 is 15 amino acids. Germline CDR1 is SGHRS and CDR2 is YFSETQ. In nucleotides, the CDR3 is TGCACCAGCAGCTTGGGCAGGGGGTACCAAGAGACCCAGTACTTC. Its protein is CTSSLGRGYQETQYF.